The sequence of this TCR beta chain was determined in a study of technical replicates of blood from a few donors. Some clones are missing from TCRdb's copy, which holds only in-frame ones; the method was immunoSEQ multiplex PCR. This table holds fewer than 100,000 clones, 97% found once. V was pared by 4 bases and J by 1 base, with 15 bases between. The CDR3 consists of 15 residues. Germline CDR1 is SGHRS and CDR2 is YFSETQ. Material for sequencing was T cells isolated from PBMCs. The receptor's source is a human donor in good health. The rearrangement uses TRBV5-1 and TRBJ2-7; D gene uncertain. The CDR3 bases are TGCGCCAGCAGCCGTAACCTAGAGGAGTCCTACGAGCAGTACTTC. It specifies CASSRNLEESYEQYF.